A selection of T cell receptor beta chains follows, all from one sample in a study of blood T cell repertoires in COVID-19. Profiled with immunoSEQ multiplex PCR; TCRdb holds only in-frame clones, not every one. This table has approximately 40,000 clones, around three quarters appearing once. Sequences were obtained from peripheral blood. The receptors originated from an elderly man with active or convalescent COVID-19. Both conserved end residues are part of each CDR3. Each record gives: clone size, V gene, D gene, J gene, CDR3 protein, CDR3 DNA. D genes are given only for firm matches. Some rows mark clone size as missing; the rest say once, few, many or name a class of expanded clone.

size: .
V: TRBV6-5
D: .
J: TRBJ1-4
CDR3: CASSYSRERTAEKLFF
DNA: TGTGCCAGCAGTTACTCGAGGGAACGGACAGCGGAAAAACTGTTTTTT

size: few
V: TRBV5-1
D: .
J: TRBJ1-2
CDR3: CASSSGDVYGHYGYTF
DNA: TGCGCCAGCAGCTCAGGGGACGTATATGGGCACTATGGCTACACCTTC

size: .
V: TRBV7-3
D: .
J: TRBJ2-1
CDR3: CASSLLGGTLNEQFF
DNA: TGTGCCAGCAGCTTACTTGGGGGGACCCTCAATGAGCAGTTCTTC

size: few
V: TRBV6-2/TRBV6-3
D: .
J: TRBJ2-7
CDR3: CASSYSQGSYEQYF
DNA: TGTGCCAGCAGTTACAGTCAGGGCTCCTACGAGCAGTACTTC

size: .
V: TRBV6-4
D: TRBD2
J: TRBJ2-1
CDR3: CASSPTSGVYNEQFF
DNA: TGTGCCAGCAGCCCCACTAGCGGGGTATACAATGAGCAGTTCTTC

size: .
V: TRBV28
D: .
J: TRBJ2-7
CDR3: CASSFPDSSEQYF
DNA: TGTGCCAGCAGTTTCCCAGATTCATCCGAGCAGTACTTC

size: .
V: TRBV7-9
D: TRBD2
J: TRBJ2-7
CDR3: CASSLGLLGEQYF
DNA: TGTGCCAGCAGCTTGGGACTACTTGGTGAGCAGTACTTC

size: .
V: TRBV28
D: .
J: TRBJ1-3
CDR3: CASSLTGQSPGNTIYF
DNA: TGTGCCAGCAGCCTGACAGGCCAGTCTCCTGGAAACACCATATATTTT

size: .
V: TRBV7-8
D: TRBD1
J: TRBJ1-1
CDR3: CASSLDRAGEAFF
DNA: TGTGCCAGCAGCTTGGACAGGGCTGGTGAAGCTTTCTTT

size: .
V: TRBV14
D: .
J: TRBJ1-2
CDR3: CASSRETRGYGYTF
DNA: TGTGCCAGCAGCCGAGAAACAAGGGGCTATGGCTACACCTTC

size: .
V: TRBV7-3
D: .
J: TRBJ1-6
CDR3: CASSYEPNSPLHF
DNA: TGTGCCAGCAGCTACGAGCCGAATTCACCCCTCCACTTT

size: few
V: TRBV9
D: TRBD2
J: TRBJ2-7
CDR3: CASSVEREGGEQYF
DNA: TGTGCCAGCAGCGTAGAGCGGGAGGGGGGCGAGCAGTACTTC

size: .
V: TRBV7-2
D: .
J: TRBJ1-5
CDR3: CASSLGQRGQPQHF
DNA: TGTGCCAGCAGCTTAGGACAGCGGGGTCAGCCCCAGCATTTT

size: .
V: TRBV28
D: TRBD1
J: TRBJ2-7
CDR3: CASSIPSGGVGDEQYF
DNA: TGTGCCAGCAGTATCCCATCAGGGGGAGTCGGCGACGAGCAGTACTTC

size: .
V: TRBV6-5
D: .
J: TRBJ1-6
CDR3: CASSYSQGMNSPLHF
DNA: TGTGCCAGCAGTTACTCCCAGGGAATGAATTCACCCCTCCACTTT

size: .
V: TRBV18
D: .
J: TRBJ1-1
CDR3: CASSPQDSYTEAFF
DNA: TGTGCCAGCTCACCACAAGACAGTTACACTGAAGCTTTCTTT

size: few
V: TRBV4-1
D: .
J: TRBJ1-3
CDR3: CASSPQGQASGNTIYF
DNA: TGCGCCAGCAGCCCGCAGGGACAAGCGTCTGGAAACACCATATATTTT

size: .
V: TRBV9
D: .
J: TRBJ1-4
CDR3: CASSPTHSGGNEKLFF
DNA: TGTGCCAGCAGCCCGACCCACTCCGGGGGGAATGAAAAACTGTTTTTT

size: few
V: TRBV7-9
D: .
J: TRBJ1-1
CDR3: CASSLGFSEAFF
DNA: TGTGCCAGCAGCTTAGGTTTCTCTGAAGCTTTCTTT

size: .
V: TRBV11-2
D: TRBD1
J: TRBJ2-7
CDR3: CASSSDRGYYEQYF
DNA: TGTGCCAGCAGCTCGGACAGGGGCTACTACGAGCAGTACTTC

size: .
V: TRBV5-1
D: TRBD2
J: TRBJ2-7
CDR3: CASSLVSGGSYEQYF
DNA: TGCGCCAGCAGCTTGGTAAGCGGGGGCAGCTACGAGCAGTACTTC

size: .
V: TRBV2
D: TRBD1
J: TRBJ2-2
CDR3: CASSESGGPRTGELFF
DNA: TGTGCCAGCAGTGAATCAGGGGGCCCCCGCACCGGGGAGCTGTTTTTT

size: once
V: TRBV6-5
D: .
J: TRBJ1-5
CDR3: CASGPVGLSNQPQHF
DNA: TGTGCCAGCGGCCCCGTGGGCCTTAGCAATCAGCCCCAGCATTTT

size: .
V: TRBV28
D: TRBD2
J: TRBJ2-1
CDR3: CASSLRLAVYNEQFF
DNA: TGTGCCAGCAGTTTAAGACTAGCGGTGTACAATGAGCAGTTCTTC

size: .
V: TRBV19
D: .
J: TRBJ1-5
CDR3: CASSTLQGSDQPQHF
DNA: TGTGCCAGTAGCACGTTACAGGGTTCGGATCAGCCCCAGCATTTT

size: .
V: TRBV19
D: .
J: TRBJ1-6
CDR3: CASSIDGLNNSPLHF
DNA: TGTGCCAGTAGTATAGACGGACTGAATAATTCACCCCTCCACTTT

size: .
V: TRBV27
D: TRBD1
J: TRBJ2-6
CDR3: CASSHIPGQGPPNVLTF
DNA: TGTGCCAGCAGTCACATACCGGGACAGGGGCCACCCAACGTCCTGACTTTC

size: .
V: TRBV7-2
D: TRBD1
J: TRBJ2-5
CDR3: CASSSGQAKETQYF
DNA: TGTGCCAGCAGCTCGGGACAGGCGAAGGAGACCCAGTACTTC

size: .
V: TRBV9
D: .
J: TRBJ2-5
CDR3: CASSVGLVEGETQYF
DNA: TGTGCCAGCAGCGTAGGCCTAGTTGAGGGAGAGACCCAGTACTTC

size: .
V: TRBV5-1
D: TRBD1
J: TRBJ2-5
CDR3: CASSSTGTGEETQYF
DNA: TGCGCCAGCAGCTCAACCGGGACAGGGGAAGAGACCCAGTACTTC